These 30 T cell receptor beta chains originate from one sample sequenced in a study of early T cells in non-severe SARS-CoV-2 infection. Using its own MiXCR run on the 5' RACE reads, TCRdb lists one record per CDR3 protein. The sample lists some 82,000 distinct CDR3 sequences; about 6% were seen once. The specimen was whole blood. The source is an adult who was a healthcare worker with PCR-confirmed SARS-CoV-2 infection or an uninfected control (not recorded which).

This clonotype showed up just a few times. This rearrangement joins TRBV2 to TRBJ1-5; maybe TRBD1 (5 bases). The CDR3 is made up of 14 amino acids. The V end lost 6 bases, the J end lost 4 bases, and 13 bases lay between the germline ends. CDR1 is SNHLY and CDR2 is FYNNEI in the germline V gene. CDR3 residues: CASRHLGGNQPQHF. The CDR3 DNA follows: TGTGCCAGCAGGCACTTGGGGGGGAATCAGCCCCAGCATTTT.

This clonotype was found many times. The chain uses TRBV5-1 and TRBJ2-7; D may correspond to TRBD1 or TRBD2 (5 bases each). The CDR3 is 14 residues long. Between the trimmed V and J ends, which lost 7 bases and 2 bases, there was a span of 16 bases. Germline CDR1 reads SGHRS; CDR2 reads YFSETQ. CDR3 bases: TGCGCCAGCGGGATCGGGACGGAAGCCTACGAGCAGTACTTC. Translating it yields CASGIGTEAYEQYF.

The sample holds a few counts of this clonotype. This sequence joins TRBV12-3 or TRBV12-4 and TRBJ1-6, with 9 bases matching TRBD1. The CDR3 contains 15 residues. V lost 5 bases, J lost 7 bases, and 6 bases stayed unmatched. The CDR3 sequence: CASSDRDRANSPLHF. The CDR3 DNA follows: TGTGCCAGCAGTGACCGGGACAGGGCAAATTCACCCCTCCACTTT.

This clonotype has a count of ten or more. The chain is built from TRBV28 and TRBJ1-5; no definite D call. This CDR3 region has 14 residues. From germline, CDR1 is MDHEN and CDR2 SYDVKM. Trimming took off 3 bases at V and 3 bases at J, with 9 bases between the two ends. The CDR3 coding sequence is TGTGCCAGCAGTTTGGAGGTATTCAATCAGCCCCAGCATTTT. Translation: CASSLEVFNQPQHF.

This clonotype was observed at least ten times. The V gene is TRBV6-5, the J gene TRBJ2-5; TRBD1 might be the D (5 bases). CDR1 is MNHEY, CDR2 SVGAGI, per germline. This CDR3 is 14 amino acids long. Trimming pared 0 bases from V and 7 bases from J, leaving 12 bases between. The CDR3 DNA reads TGTGCCAGCAGTTACTCCGGACATATGGGGACCCAGTACTTC. Its translation: CASSYSGHMGTQYF.

This clonotype was seen a handful of times. This sequence joins TRBV6-5 and TRBJ1-5; D unresolved. The CDR3 extends over 15 amino acids. Per the germline V gene, CDR1 is MNHEY and CDR2 is SVGAGI. Trimming took off 6 bases at V and 3 bases at J, with 15 bases between the two ends. CDR3 protein: CASRSGRLDNQPQHF. DNA for the CDR3: TGTGCCAGCAGATCCGGACGGCTGGACAATCAGCCCCAGCATTTT.

The V gene is TRBV28, the J gene TRBJ2-2; TRBD1 agrees at 7 bases. V was clipped by 3 bases and J by 4 bases; unmatched bases: 5. Germline V gene sequence: CDR1 MDHEN, CDR2 SYDVKM. This CDR3 has 15 residues. The CDR3 here is CASSFSGQSTGELFF. The CDR3 coding sequence is TGTGCCAGCAGTTTTTCGGGACAGTCCACCGGGGAGCTGTTTTTT. Combining the CDR3 with reference TRBV28 and TRBJ2-2 gives the whole variable domain DVKVTQSSRYLVKRTGEKVFLECVQDMDHENMFWYRQDPGLGLRLIYFSYDVKMKEKGDIPEGYSVSREKKERFSLILESASTNQTSMYLCASSFSGQSTGELFFGEGSRLTVL.

The V gene is TRBV7-8, the J gene TRBJ1-3; possibly TRBD1 for D (5 bases). This CDR3 is built from 16 residues. Per germline, CDR1 SGHVS and CDR2 FQNEAQ. V lost 5 bases and J 2 bases, leaving 16 bases between the germline ends. The CDR3: CASSPRGGSPGNTIYF. CDR3 DNA: TGTGCCAGCAGCCCCCGGGGGGGGTCCCCTGGAAACACCATATATTTT.

The table lists this clonotype with many counts. This chain links TRBV4-2 with TRBJ2-7; no clear D. The CDR3 runs to 13 residues. V lost 0 bases and J 2 bases, leaving 5 bases between the germline ends. CDR1 is LGHNA, CDR2 YNFKEQ, per germline. CDR3 in amino acids: CASSQETTYEQYF. As DNA, the CDR3 is TGTGCCAGCAGCCAAGAAACGACCTACGAGCAGTACTTC.

CDR3 sequence reads: CATTSGQFSGNTIYF. CDR3 bases: TGCGCCACGACTTCGGGACAGTTCTCTGGAAACACCATATATTTT. This chain uses TRBV10-2 with TRBJ1-3, with 7 bases aligning to TRBD1. The V gene's germline CDR1 is WSHSY and CDR2 SAAADI. The V segment lost 10 bases and the J segment 0 bases; nucleotides outside the gene matches: 9. CDR3 length: 15 residues.

This clonotype has a handful of counts. The rearrangement links TRBV3-1 to TRBJ2-3; TRBD1 aligns across 9 bases. The V and J ends lost 3 bases and 2 bases, in that order; junction bases with no gene match: 12. The CDR3 contains 18 residues. From germline, CDR1 is LGHDT and CDR2 YNNKEL (reference sequence). The CDR3 loop is CASSQELRTGDFTDTQYF. Written as DNA, the CDR3 is TGTGCCAGCAGCCAGGAACTGAGGACAGGGGATTTCACAGATACGCAGTATTTT.

This clonotype was recorded a few times. This chain connects TRBV5-6 to TRBJ2-3, with 11 bases aligning to TRBD2. Trimming took 3 bases from V and 2 from J; bases not matched to a gene: 5. The V gene's germline CDR1 is SGHDT and CDR2 YYEEEE. The CDR3 loop spans 16 amino acids. The CDR3: CASSSMTSGITDTQYF. CDR3 DNA sequence: TGTGCCAGCAGCTCAATGACTAGCGGGATCACAGATACGCAGTATTTT.

This clonotype was found many times. The rearrangement uses TRBV28 and TRBJ2-1; 7 nucleotides agree with TRBD2. V was pared by 5 bases and J by 9 bases, with 10 bases of the junction left unmatched. The CDR3 covers 14 residues. CDR1 and CDR2 (germline): MDHEN, SYDVKM. The CDR3 sequence: CASSPGLPTSEQFF. Written as DNA, the CDR3 is TGTGCCAGCAGTCCGGGACTACCAACAAGTGAGCAGTTCTTC.

This clonotype has a handful of counts. The V gene is TRBV20-1, the J gene TRBJ2-4; 7 bases are a match to TRBD2. Germline V gene lookup returns CDR1 DFQATT and CDR2 SNEGSKA (reference sequence). This CDR3 spans 13 amino acids. The ends lost 3 bases at V and 7 bases at J; junction bases unmatched: 6. For the CDR3, the DNA is TGCAGTGCTAGTGCCAGCGGGGCTAACATTCAGTACTTC. As protein: CSASASGANIQYF.

This clonotype was counted between two and nine times. The rearrangement uses TRBV7-9 and TRBJ1-1; no clear D. Germline CDR1 SEHNR, CDR2 FQNEAQ (reference sequence). The CDR3 consists of 13 residues. Deletions cut 10 bases from V and 1 base from J, with 13 bases between. This CDR3 is CATQIQENTEAFF. The CDR3 DNA reads TGTGCCACCCAGATTCAGGAGAACACTGAAGCTTTCTTT.

V and J are TRBV7-2 and TRBJ1-1; 9 bases are shared with TRBD1. The V segment lost 4 bases and the J segment 4 bases; nucleotides outside the gene matches: 4. The CDR3 length is 14 residues. Germline loops: CDR1 SGHTA, CDR2 FQGNSA. CDR3: CASSSQGASTEAFF. As DNA, the CDR3 is TGTGCCAGCAGCTCACAGGGGGCTAGCACTGAAGCTTTCTTT. The full variable domain, in which reference TRBV7-2 and TRBJ1-1 provide the parts outside the CDR3, is GAGVSQSPSNKVTEKGKDVELRCDPISGHTALYWYRQSLGQGLEFLIYFQGNSAPDKSGLPSDRFSAERTGGSVSTLTIQRTQQEDSAVYLCASSSQGASTEAFFGQGTRLTVV.

This clonotype was seen a handful of times. The V call is TRBV20-1, the J call TRBJ1-6, with D perhaps TRBD1 (5 bases). This CDR3 has 13 amino acids. From germline, CDR1 is DFQATT and CDR2 SNEGSKA (reference sequence). V was cut by 6 bases and J by 9 bases, with 15 bases left in between. Here the CDR3 DNA reads TGCAGTGCCAGGGAACAGGTTACTTCACCCCTCCACTTT. Translating gives CSAREQVTSPLHF.

This clonotype was seen more than once but under ten times. This chain uses TRBV28 with TRBJ1-3, with 7 bases lining up with TRBD1. Trimming cost V 8 bases and J 4 bases; bases outside gene matches: 5. The CDR3 runs 13 residues. Germline V gene sequence: CDR1 MDHEN, CDR2 SYDVKM. The CDR3 loop is CASLGGSGNTIYF. CDR3 coding DNA: TGTGCCAGCCTAGGGGGCTCCGGAAACACCATATATTTT.

This clonotype was observed a handful of times. V and J are TRBV29-1 and TRBJ2-2; D is uncertain. This CDR3 has 13 amino acids. Trimming stripped 7 bases from V and 5 bases from J, with 14 bases between. The germline gives CDR1 SQVTM, CDR2 ANQGSEA. CDR3 nucleotides: TGCAGCGCGAGGAATATTGAGACCGGGGAGCTGTTTTTT. Its translation is CSARNIETGELFF.

This clonotype was detected ten times or more. The rearrangement links TRBV20-1 to TRBJ2-2; D is ambiguous. The CDR3 has 14 amino acids. V was shortened by 4 bases and J by 1 base, with 10 bases between the two germline ends. Germline assignment: CDR1 DFQATT and CDR2 SNEGSKA (reference sequence). CDR3 sequence reads: CSANPTGNTGELFF. Here the CDR3 DNA reads TGCAGTGCTAACCCGACTGGGAACACCGGGGAGCTGTTTTTT.

The chain employs TRBV7-2 and TRBJ2-3; D unresolved. Germline lookup yields CDR1 SGHTA and CDR2 FQGNSA. Trimming left V 2 bases short and J 0 bases short, with 6 bases between. This CDR3 has 14 amino acids. CDR3 region: CASSLPGSTDTQYF. The CDR3 nucleotides are TGTGCCAGCAGCTTACCAGGAAGCACAGATACGCAGTATTTT. The full variable domain, completed using reference TRBV7-2 and TRBJ2-3, is GAGVSQSPSNKVTEKGKDVELRCDPISGHTALYWYRQSLGQGLEFLIYFQGNSAPDKSGLPSDRFSAERTGGSVSTLTIQRTQQEDSAVYLCASSLPGSTDTQYFGPGTRLTVL.

This clonotype has more than one count but fewer than ten. The CDR3 here is CASSSPGGGQPQHF. The DNA for the CDR3 is TGTGCCAGCAGCTCCCCAGGGGGCGGTCAGCCCCAGCATTTT. V is TRBV5-5 and J is TRBJ1-5; 8 bases agree with TRBD1. Trimming removed 3 bases from V and 6 bases from J; junction bases left unmatched: 5. Germline V gives CDR1 SGHKS, CDR2 YYEKEE (reference sequence). This CDR3 spans 14 amino acids.

This clonotype was counted many times. Mismatch with germline at one junction end may stem from a read error. This chain links TRBV5-5 with TRBJ1-5; weak D call: TRBD1 (5 bases). This CDR3 region has 16 residues. Germline V gives CDR1 SGHKS, CDR2 YYEKEE (reference sequence). In DNA, the CDR3 is TGTGCCAGCACCTTGGGGGTGGGGCAGGGCAGCCAGCCCCAGCATTTT. This gives the protein CASTLGVGQGSQPQHF. The full variable domain, completed using reference TRBV5-5 and TRBJ1-5, is DAGVTQSPTHLIKTRGQQVTLRCSPISGHKSVSWYQQVLGQGPQFIFQYYEKEERGRGNFPDRFSARQFPNYSSELNVNALLLGDSALYLCASTLGVGQGSQPQHFGDGTRLSIL.

V usage is TRBV6-1 and J usage is TRBJ2-3, with D possibly being TRBD1 or TRBD2 (7 bases each). The V gene's germline CDR1 is MNHNS and CDR2 SASEGT. V lost 6 bases to trimming and J lost 1 base, with 17 bases between them. This CDR3 comprises 16 residues. The CDR3 spells CASRKSGTAGTDTQYF. The CDR3 region has the DNA TGTGCCAGCAGAAAAAGCGGGACAGCAGGCACAGATACGCAGTATTTT.

This clonotype appeared many times. This chain links TRBV11-2 with TRBJ2-7, with 8 positions matching TRBD1. Germline V lookup: CDR1 SGHAT, CDR2 FQNNGV. This CDR3 is 13 amino acids long. With 7 bases clipped from V and 3 bases from J, the junction kept 5 bases outside the gene matches. CDR3 nucleotides: TGTGCCAGCATCAGAACAGGGGGCTACGAGCAGTACTTC. Its protein is CASIRTGGYEQYF.

The V and J genes are TRBV6-6 and TRBJ1-4; D is uncertain. V was cut by 1 base and J by 7 bases, with 10 bases left in between. The CDR3 sequence is 14 residues long. Germline loops: CDR1 MNHNY, CDR2 SVGAGI (reference sequence). The CDR3 here is CASSYLSLGEKLFF. CDR3 sequence (DNA): TGTGCCAGCAGTTACTTGAGCTTGGGTGAAAAACTGTTTTTT.

This clonotype was counted at least ten times. The rearrangement links TRBV2 to TRBJ2-1, with a possible D match to TRBD1 (5 bases). The length of the CDR3 is 17 residues. Trimming took off 3 bases at V and 8 bases at J, with 23 bases between the two ends. Per germline, CDR1 SNHLY and CDR2 FYNNEI. The CDR3 spells CASSDKGKGMVFDEQFF. The CDR3 coding sequence is TGTGCCAGCAGTGATAAGGGGAAGGGTATGGTGTTCGATGAGCAGTTCTTC.

This clonotype showed up many times. V and J are TRBV11-2 and TRBJ1-1; the D gene is possibly TRBD1 (5 bases). Germline CDR1 is SGHAT and CDR2 is FQNNGV. CDR3 length: 14 amino acids. The V end was cut by 1 base, the J end by 3 bases, with 9 bases between. The CDR3 is CASSLGTWDTEAFF. CDR3 sequence (DNA): TGTGCCAGCAGCTTAGGGACATGGGACACTGAAGCTTTCTTT.

This clonotype was counted many times. The chain is built from TRBV11-2 and TRBJ2-1; D remains unclear. CDR1 and CDR2 from the germline V gene are SGHAT and FQNNGV. The CDR3 spans 15 residues. Deletions cut 5 bases from V and 5 bases from J, with 16 bases between. CDR3 region: CASSPRTSRNNEQFF. In DNA form, the CDR3 reads TGTGCCAGCAGCCCCCGGACCTCACGTAACAATGAGCAGTTCTTC.

This clonotype showed up many times. The chain carries TRBV5-1 and TRBJ1-3; D call uncertain. Per the germline V gene, CDR1 is SGHRS and CDR2 is YFSETQ. V was cut by 2 bases and J by 0 bases, with 9 bases left in between. CDR3 length: 15 residues. The CDR3 coding sequence is TGCGCCAGCAGCTTCCCCTCCATCTCTGGAAACACCATATATTTT. Protein sequence: CASSFPSISGNTIYF.